The rows below give T cell receptor beta chains drawn from one sample of a study of neurological immune-mediated disorders. Each CDR3 protein is one row after TCRdb ran MiXCR on the 5' RACE reads. This table holds some 47,000 distinct CDR3 sequences, 16% found once. The sample was PBMCs. The receptors derive from a man aged 55 to 70 in good health. The CDR3 runs from the conserved cysteine through the conserved F or W. The D gene is left open where the match is weak. The size entry is marked missing in some rows and otherwise reads once, few, many or a size class.

j_gene: TRBJ1-5
d_gene: -
abundance: many
v_gene: TRBV9
CDR3aa: CASSAGAGNQPQHF
CDR3nt: TGTGCCAGCAGCGCCGGGGCGGGCAATCAGCCCCAGCATTTT

j_gene: TRBJ1-6
d_gene: -
abundance: many
v_gene: TRBV7-8
CDR3aa: CASSLDLANSPLHF
CDR3nt: TGTGCCAGCAGCTTGGATCTGGCCAATTCACCCCTCCACTTT

j_gene: TRBJ2-3
d_gene: -
abundance: many
v_gene: TRBV7-2
CDR3aa: CASSFRGDTQYF
CDR3nt: TGTGCCAGCAGCTTCAGGGGGGACACGCAGTATTTT

j_gene: TRBJ2-6
d_gene: -
abundance: many
v_gene: TRBV20-1
CDR3aa: CSARAVEGANVLTF
CDR3nt: TGCAGTGCTAGGGCGGTTGAAGGGGCCAACGTCCTGACTTTC

j_gene: TRBJ2-1
d_gene: TRBD2
abundance: many
v_gene: TRBV7-8
CDR3aa: CASSLEMLAGAYEQFF
CDR3nt: TGTGCCAGCAGCCTAGAGATGCTAGCGGGGGCCTATGAGCAGTTCTTC

j_gene: TRBJ1-1
d_gene: -
abundance: many
v_gene: TRBV9
CDR3aa: CASSKFDSLNTEAFF
CDR3nt: TGTGCCAGCAGCAAGTTCGACAGCCTGAACACTGAAGCTTTCTTT

j_gene: TRBJ2-7
d_gene: TRBD2
abundance: many
v_gene: TRBV4-2
CDR3aa: CASSQGGLAGVRYEQYF
CDR3nt: TGTGCCAGCAGCCAAGGGGGACTAGCGGGAGTTCGATACGAGCAGTACTTC

j_gene: TRBJ1-1
d_gene: -
abundance: many
v_gene: TRBV5-1
CDR3aa: CASSLNTNTEAFF
CDR3nt: TGCGCCAGCAGCTTGAATACGAACACTGAAGCTTTCTTT

j_gene: TRBJ2-7
d_gene: TRBD1
abundance: many
v_gene: TRBV20-1
CDR3aa: CSARAPTGDSGQYF
CDR3nt: TGCAGTGCTAGAGCCCCGACAGGGGACAGCGGGCAGTACTTC

j_gene: TRBJ2-1
d_gene: TRBD2
abundance: many
v_gene: TRBV7-6
CDR3aa: CASSSGLAGAEQFF
CDR3nt: TGTGCCAGCAGCTCCGGACTAGCGGGAGCTGAGCAGTTCTTC

j_gene: TRBJ2-7
d_gene: -
abundance: many
v_gene: TRBV7-2
CDR3aa: CASSFGRRDNYEQYF
CDR3nt: TGTGCCAGCAGCTTTGGTCGTCGGGATAACTACGAGCAGTACTTC

j_gene: TRBJ1-4
d_gene: TRBD1
abundance: many
v_gene: TRBV20-1
CDR3aa: CSARRQGATPISEKLFF
CDR3nt: TGCAGTGCTCGCAGACAGGGGGCAACGCCCATCAGTGAAAAACTGTTTTTT

j_gene: TRBJ2-1
d_gene: -
abundance: many
v_gene: TRBV28
CDR3aa: CASTIGVGGQKFF
CDR3nt: TGTGCCAGCACCATAGGGGTGGGGGGCCAGAAGTTCTTC

j_gene: TRBJ2-3
d_gene: -
abundance: many
v_gene: TRBV29-1
CDR3aa: CSVDLSAGTDTQYF
CDR3nt: TGCAGCGTTGACTTGTCGGCGGGGACAGATACGCAGTATTTT

j_gene: TRBJ2-1
d_gene: -
abundance: many
v_gene: TRBV12-3/TRBV12-4
CDR3aa: CASKRGDEQFF
CDR3nt: TGTGCCAGCAAAAGGGGCGATGAGCAGTTCTTC

j_gene: TRBJ2-1
d_gene: TRBD1
abundance: -
v_gene: TRBV24-1
CDR3aa: CSTSDPGQWDNEQFF
CDR3nt: TGTTCCACCAGTGACCCGGGACAGTGGGACAATGAGCAGTTCTTC

j_gene: TRBJ2-5
d_gene: -
abundance: many
v_gene: TRBV5-5
CDR3aa: CASSLKGLGETQYF
CDR3nt: TGTGCCAGCAGCTTGAAGGGGCTGGGGGAGACCCAGTACTTC

j_gene: TRBJ2-3
d_gene: -
abundance: many
v_gene: TRBV5-1
CDR3aa: CASRYTGHTDTQYF
CDR3nt: TGCGCCAGCAGATACACCGGGCACACAGATACGCAGTATTTT

j_gene: TRBJ1-2
d_gene: -
abundance: many
v_gene: TRBV5-1
CDR3aa: CASSLAGTSLYGYTF
CDR3nt: TGCGCCAGCAGCTTGGCCGGCACGAGCCTCTATGGCTACACCTTC

j_gene: TRBJ1-3
d_gene: -
abundance: many
v_gene: TRBV15
CDR3aa: CATSRDLILSGNTIYF
CDR3nt: TGTGCCACCAGCAGAGATCTTATTCTCTCTGGAAACACCATATATTTT